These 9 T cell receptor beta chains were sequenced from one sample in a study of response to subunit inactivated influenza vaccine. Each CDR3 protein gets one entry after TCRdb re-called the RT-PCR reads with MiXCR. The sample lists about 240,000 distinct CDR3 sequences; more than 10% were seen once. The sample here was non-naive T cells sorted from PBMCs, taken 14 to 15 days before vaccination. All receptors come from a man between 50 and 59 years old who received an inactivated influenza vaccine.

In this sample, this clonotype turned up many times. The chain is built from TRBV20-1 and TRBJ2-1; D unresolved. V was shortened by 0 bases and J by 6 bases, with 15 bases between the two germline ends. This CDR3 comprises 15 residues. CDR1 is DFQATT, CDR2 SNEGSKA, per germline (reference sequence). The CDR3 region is CSARDRREGGNEQFF. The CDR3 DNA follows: TGCAGTGCTAGAGATCGAAGGGAAGGTGGCAATGAGCAGTTCTTC.

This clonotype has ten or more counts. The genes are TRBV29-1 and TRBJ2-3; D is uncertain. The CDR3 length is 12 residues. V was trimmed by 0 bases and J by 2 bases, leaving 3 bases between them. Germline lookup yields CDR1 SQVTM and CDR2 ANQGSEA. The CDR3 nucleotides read TGCAGCGTTGAAGAATCCACAGATACGCAGTATTTT. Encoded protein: CSVEESTDTQYF.

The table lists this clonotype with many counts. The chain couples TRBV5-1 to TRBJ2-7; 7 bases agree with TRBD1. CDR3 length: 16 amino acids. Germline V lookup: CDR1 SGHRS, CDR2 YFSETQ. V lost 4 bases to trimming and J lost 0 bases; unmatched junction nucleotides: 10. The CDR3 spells CASSLFSTGSSYEQYF. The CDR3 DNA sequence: TGCGCCAGCAGCCTCTTCTCGACAGGGAGCTCCTACGAGCAGTACTTC.

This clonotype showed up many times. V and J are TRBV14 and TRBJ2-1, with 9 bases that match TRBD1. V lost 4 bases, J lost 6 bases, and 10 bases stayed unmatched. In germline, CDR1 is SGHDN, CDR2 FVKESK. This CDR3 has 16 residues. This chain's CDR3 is CASSRQGQGHFNEQFF. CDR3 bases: TGTGCCAGCAGCCGGCAGGGACAGGGACATTTCAATGAGCAGTTCTTC.

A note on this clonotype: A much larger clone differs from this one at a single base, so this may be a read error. The CDR3 loop is CAISVELADYNEQFF. CDR3 in DNA: TGTGCCATCAGCGTAGAACTAGCGGACTACAATGAGCAGTTCTTC. This sequence joins TRBV9 and TRBJ2-1; 8 bases agree with TRBD2. Germline lookup yields CDR1 SGDLS and CDR2 YYNGEE. This CDR3 is 15 amino acids long.

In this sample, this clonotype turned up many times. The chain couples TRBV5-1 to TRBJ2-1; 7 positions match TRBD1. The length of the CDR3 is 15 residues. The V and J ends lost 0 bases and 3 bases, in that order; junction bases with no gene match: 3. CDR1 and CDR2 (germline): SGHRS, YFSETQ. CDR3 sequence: CASSLARTGYNEQFF. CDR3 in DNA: TGCGCCAGCAGCTTGGCCCGGACAGGCTACAATGAGCAGTTCTTC.

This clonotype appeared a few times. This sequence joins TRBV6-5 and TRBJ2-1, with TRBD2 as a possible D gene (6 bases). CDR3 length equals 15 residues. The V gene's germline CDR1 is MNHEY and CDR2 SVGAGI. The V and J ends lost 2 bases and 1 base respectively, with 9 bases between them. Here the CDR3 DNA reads TGTGCCAGCAGTTACGATGGGGGGTCCTACAATGAGCAGTTCTTC. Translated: CASSYDGGSYNEQFF.

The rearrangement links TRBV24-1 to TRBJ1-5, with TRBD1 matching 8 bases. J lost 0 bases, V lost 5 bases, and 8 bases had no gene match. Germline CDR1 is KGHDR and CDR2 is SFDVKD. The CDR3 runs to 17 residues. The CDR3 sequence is CATSGDRTGNSNQPQHF. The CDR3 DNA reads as TGTGCCACCAGTGGGGACAGGACGGGAAATAGCAATCAGCCCCAGCATTTT.

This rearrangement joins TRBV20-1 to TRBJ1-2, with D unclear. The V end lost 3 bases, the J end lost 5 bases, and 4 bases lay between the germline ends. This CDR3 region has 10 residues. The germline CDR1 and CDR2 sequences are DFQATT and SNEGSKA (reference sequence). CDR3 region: CSARGYGYTF. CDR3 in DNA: TGCAGTGCTAGGGGGTATGGCTACACCTTC.